One and the same sample provided the 24 T cell receptor beta chains below, sequenced in a study of control samples from healthy donors and cancer patients. The repertoire was sequenced with immunoSEQ multiplex PCR; TCRdb's copy has only in-frame clones and lacks some. The profile shows 95,000 to 150,000 clones, around 92% of them singletons. The sequencing input was PBMCs. The source is a man at least 80 years old with head and neck cancer.

CDR3 protein: CASSWRQVAVEQYF. As DNA, the CDR3 is TGTGCCAGCAGCTGGAGACAGGTTGCCGTCGAGCAGTACTTC. The J gene is TRBJ2-7, the V gene TRBV11-2; D might be TRBD1 (6 bases). The germline CDR1 and CDR2 sequences are SGHAT and FQNNGV. The V and J ends lost 4 bases and 6 bases respectively, with 16 bases between them. The CDR3 length is 14 residues.

This rearrangement joins TRBV5-4 to TRBJ2-7, with D perhaps matching TRBD1 (5 bases). V was trimmed by 3 bases and J by 3 bases, leaving 13 bases between them. This CDR3 region has 14 residues. The germline CDR1 and CDR2 sequences are SGHNT and YYREEE (reference sequence). The CDR3 sequence: CASSSNQGYYEQYF. In nucleotides, the CDR3 is TGTGCCAGCAGCTCTAATCAGGGTTACTACGAGCAGTACTTC.

This chain joins TRBV27 and TRBJ2-2, with TRBD2 matching 9 bases. V lost 6 bases, J lost 1 base, and 9 bases stayed unmatched. Germline CDR1 and CDR2: MNHEY and SMNVEV (reference sequence). The CDR3 covers 17 residues. The CDR3 is CASRAPSSGVNTGELFF. DNA of the CDR3: TGTGCCAGCAGGGCCCCGTCTAGCGGGGTGAACACCGGGGAGCTGTTTTTT.

The chain couples TRBV13 to TRBJ1-1, with unresolved D. The CDR3 contains 13 residues. Per the germline V gene, CDR1 is PRHDT and CDR2 is FYEKMQ (reference sequence). Trimming pared 0 bases from V and 4 bases from J, leaving 6 bases between. CDR3 DNA sequence: TGTGCCAGCAGCTTAGGGGGTGTCACTGAAGCTTTCTTT. The encoded protein is CASSLGGVTEAFF.

The chain combines TRBV2 with TRBJ2-5, with D unclear. CDR1 is SNHLY, CDR2 FYNNEI, per germline. The CDR3 spans 13 residues. V dropped 2 bases and J dropped 4 bases, with 8 bases sitting between them. The CDR3: CASSELFGETQYF. The CDR3 bases are TGTGCCAGCAGTGAATTGTTTGGAGAGACCCAGTACTTC.

This clone has just one count. The chain is built from TRBV9 and TRBJ2-3; D call uncertain. Germline V gene sequence: CDR1 SGDLS, CDR2 YYNGEE. The V and J ends lost 0 bases and 5 bases respectively, with 4 bases between them. This CDR3 contains 12 residues. The CDR3 DNA sequence: TGTGCCAGCAGCGTAGTAGTAGATACGCAGTATTTT. Translation: CASSVVVDTQYF.

V is TRBV4-1 and J is TRBJ2-3, with 13 nucleotides matching TRBD2. With V trimmed by 4 bases and J by 3 bases, 10 bases remained unmatched. Germline-derived CDR1 and CDR2 are MGHRA and YSYEKL. The CDR3 runs to 18 residues. CDR3 sequence: CASSLRGLAGMETDTQYF. CDR3 nucleotides: TGCGCCAGCAGCCTCAGGGGACTAGCGGGAATGGAGACAGATACGCAGTATTTT.

The J gene is TRBJ2-1, the V gene TRBV7-2; 9 nucleotides line up with TRBD2. Germline-derived CDR1 and CDR2 are SGHTA and FQGNSA. The J segment lost 4 bases and the V segment lost 3 bases, leaving 10 bases of the junction unmatched. The CDR3 contains 17 residues. The CDR3 spells CASSLKSMGLAYNEQFF. As DNA, the CDR3 is TGTGCCAGCAGCTTGAAGTCGATGGGACTAGCTTACAATGAGCAGTTCTTC.

With regard to this clone: Relative to the germline gene, one junction end is altered; a read error may explain this. The rearrangement uses TRBV4-1 and TRBJ2-1, with D perhaps matching TRBD2 (5 bases). The CDR3 consists of 20 residues. Germline CDR1 reads MGHRA; CDR2 reads YSYEKL. The CDR3 sequence is CARSRRGSASHDSSYNEQFF. The CDR3 DNA sequence: TGCGCCCGCAGCCGCCGAGGGTCAGCTTCGCACGATAGCTCCTACAATGAGCAGTTCTTC.

The rearrangement links TRBV28 to TRBJ1-1; D may be TRBD1 (5 bases). The CDR3 is 17 residues long. Germline V gene lookup returns CDR1 MDHEN and CDR2 SYDVKM. The V end lost 2 bases, the J end lost 0 bases, and 16 bases lay between the germline ends. Written as DNA, the CDR3 is TGTGCCAGCAGTTTACCCAGGGCGGGGTTGGTGAACACTGAAGCTTTCTTT. This codes for CASSLPRAGLVNTEAFF.

The rearrangement uses TRBV3-1 (or the pseudogene TRBV3-2) and TRBJ1-2; D gene ambiguous. Germline V gives CDR1 LGHDT, CDR2 YNNKEL (reference sequence). Trimming cost V 4 bases and J 7 bases, with 13 bases left between them. This CDR3 comprises 13 residues. The CDR3, as DNA: TGTGCCAGCAGCCCCCGTACAGCCGGTGGCTACACCTTC. Encoded protein: CASSPRTAGGYTF.

The gene calls are TRBV4-3 and TRBJ1-2; no clear D. The CDR3 totals 16 residues. Germline V gives CDR1 LGHNA, CDR2 YSLEER. Trimming removed 1 base at V and 7 bases at J, with 19 bases between. This CDR3 is CASSQGRNDRIGGYTF. Here the CDR3 DNA reads TGCGCCAGCAGCCAAGGAAGGAATGATCGGATTGGTGGCTACACCTTC.

About this clone: The identical CDR3 is also encoded by other nucleotide sequences in the sample. The chain employs TRBV27 and TRBJ1-5, with 7 bases aligning to TRBD1. Trimming took 6 bases from V and 6 from J; bases not matched to a gene: 5. The CDR3 sequence is 13 residues long. Germline CDR1 reads MNHEY; CDR2 reads SMNVEV (reference sequence). CDR3 nucleotide sequence: TGTGCCAGCAGCGACAGGGAGGGTCAGCCCCAGCATTTT. It translates to CASSDREGQPQHF.

This rearrangement joins TRBV14 to TRBJ2-7; the D gene is possibly TRBD1 (6 bases). Deletions cut 1 base from V and 2 bases from J, with 9 bases between. The CDR3 runs 14 residues. Germline loops: CDR1 SGHDN, CDR2 FVKESK. The chain's CDR3 is CASSQVAGAYEQYF. CDR3 in DNA: TGTGCCAGCAGCCAAGTCGCAGGGGCCTACGAGCAGTACTTC.

The genes are TRBV14 and TRBJ2-5; D gene unclear. The CDR3 sequence is 11 residues long. Germline values: CDR1 SGHDN, CDR2 FVKESK. The ends were cut back, 1 base at V and 5 bases at J, with 2 bases in the middle. This CDR3 reads CASSQAETQYF. CDR3 nucleotide sequence: TGTGCCAGCAGCCAAGCCGAGACCCAGTACTTC.

The chain is built from TRBV27 and TRBJ2-7; possibly TRBD1 or TRBD2 for D (6 bases each). Trimming removed 3 bases from V and 0 bases from J, with 15 bases in between. Germline loops: CDR1 MNHEY, CDR2 SMNVEV (reference sequence). The length of the CDR3 is 16 residues. The CDR3 nucleotides read TGTGCCAGCAGTTTCAGAGGCGGGACAAGCTCCTACGAGCAGTACTTC. Translation gives CASSFRGGTSSYEQYF.

The genes are TRBV12-3 or TRBV12-4 and TRBJ2-1; D remains unclear. V was shortened by 3 bases and J by 9 bases, with 6 bases between the two germline ends. This CDR3 region has 11 residues. The CDR3 loop is CASSFGTEQFF. The CDR3 DNA sequence: TGTGCCAGCAGTTTTGGTACTGAGCAGTTCTTC.

The chain employs TRBV18 and TRBJ1-1; the D gene is possibly TRBD1 (5 bases). Germline CDR1 reads KGHSH; CDR2 reads LQKENI. Trimming cost V 5 bases and J 5 bases, with 12 bases left between them. The CDR3 is made up of 13 amino acids. The CDR3 nucleotides read TGTGCCAGCTCAGCCGTAGGGGAGACTGAAGCTTTCTTT. This codes for CASSAVGETEAFF.

V is TRBV6-4 and J is TRBJ1-2; D is uncertain. The germline V gene encodes CDR1 MRHNA and CDR2 SNTAGT. The CDR3 is made up of 13 amino acids. V was clipped by 6 bases and J by 6 bases, with 14 bases between them. The CDR3 DNA sequence: TGTGCCAGCAGCGAACTACGGGTGGATGGCTACACCTTC. It translates to CASSELRVDGYTF.

The V call is TRBV25-1, the J call TRBJ1-4; the match to TRBD1 covers 8 bases. V dropped 4 bases and J dropped 6; count of bases not matched to a gene: 7. Germline V gene data show CDR1 as MGHDK and CDR2 as SYGVNS. CDR3 length: 15 amino acids. The CDR3 nucleotides are TGTGCCAGCAGTGTGCAGGGGGCGTTGGATGAAAAACTGTTTTTT. Protein: CASSVQGALDEKLFF.

This chain connects TRBV7-9 to TRBJ2-3; TRBD2 matches at 10 bases. Germline loops: CDR1 SEHNR, CDR2 FQNEAQ (reference sequence). The CDR3 loop spans 15 amino acids. V gave up 3 bases and J gave up 4 bases; unmatched junction bases: 4. The CDR3 loop is CASSFSSGRSDTQYF. CDR3 nucleotides: TGTGCCAGCAGCTTCTCTAGCGGGAGATCAGATACGCAGTATTTT.

The rearrangement uses TRBV9 and TRBJ1-2; 7 bases align to TRBD1. V gave up 3 bases and J gave up 5 bases; unmatched junction bases: 1. Germline CDR1 SGDLS, CDR2 YYNGEE. This CDR3 region has 12 residues. DNA for the CDR3: TGTGCCAGCAGCGCGACAGGGTATGGCTACACCTTC. This sequence encodes CASSATGYGYTF.

This chain uses TRBV12-3 or TRBV12-4 with TRBJ1-1, with no clear D. Trimming left V 6 bases short and J 5 bases short, with 7 bases between. The length of the CDR3 is 11 residues. DNA of the CDR3: TGTGCCAGCAGGGTTCGGACTGAAGCTTTCTTT. It encodes CASRVRTEAFF.

Here the CDR3 reads CASSRLLQETQYF. CDR3 DNA sequence: TGTGCCAGCAGTCGTCTTCTCCAAGAGACCCAGTACTTC. This sequence joins TRBV2 and TRBJ2-5; D remains ambiguous. Germline V CDR1 and CDR2: SNHLY, FYNNEI. This CDR3 comprises 13 residues. V was cut by 5 bases and J by 1 base, with 8 bases left in between.